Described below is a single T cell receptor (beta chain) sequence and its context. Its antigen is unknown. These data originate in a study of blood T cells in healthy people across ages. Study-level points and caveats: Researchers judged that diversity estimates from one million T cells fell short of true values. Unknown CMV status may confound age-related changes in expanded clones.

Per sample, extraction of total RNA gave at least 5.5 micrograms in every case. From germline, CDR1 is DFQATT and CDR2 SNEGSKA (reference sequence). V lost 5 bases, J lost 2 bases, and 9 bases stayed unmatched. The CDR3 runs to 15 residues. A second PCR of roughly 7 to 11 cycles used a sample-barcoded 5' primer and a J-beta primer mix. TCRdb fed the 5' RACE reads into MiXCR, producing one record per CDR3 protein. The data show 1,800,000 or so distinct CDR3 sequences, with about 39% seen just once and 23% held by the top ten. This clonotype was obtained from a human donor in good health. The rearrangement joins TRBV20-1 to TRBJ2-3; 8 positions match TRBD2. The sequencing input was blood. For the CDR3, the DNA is TGCAGTGCTTGCCCAGCGGGGGCCTACACAGATACGCAGTATTTT. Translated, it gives CSACPAGAYTDTQYF.